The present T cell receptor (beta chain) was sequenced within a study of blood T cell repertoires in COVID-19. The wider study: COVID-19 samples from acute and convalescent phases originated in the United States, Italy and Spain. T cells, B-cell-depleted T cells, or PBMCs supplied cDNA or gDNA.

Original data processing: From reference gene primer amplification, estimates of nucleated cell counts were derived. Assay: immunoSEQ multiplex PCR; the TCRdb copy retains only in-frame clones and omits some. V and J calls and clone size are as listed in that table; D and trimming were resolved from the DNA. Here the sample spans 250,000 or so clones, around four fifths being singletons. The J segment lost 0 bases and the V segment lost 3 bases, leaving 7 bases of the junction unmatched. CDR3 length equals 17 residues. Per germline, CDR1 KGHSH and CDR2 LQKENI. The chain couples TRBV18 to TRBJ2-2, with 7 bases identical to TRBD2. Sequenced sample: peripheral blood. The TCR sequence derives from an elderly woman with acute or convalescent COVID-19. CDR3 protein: CASSPRLGGANTGELFF. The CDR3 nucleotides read TGTGCCAGCTCACCGAGGCTTGGGGGGGCGAACACCGGGGAGCTGTTTTTT.